The 16 T cell receptor beta chains presented below share a single source sample, sequenced in a study of blood T cell repertoires in COVID-19. Clones were read by immunoSEQ multiplex PCR, and TCRdb kept only the in-frame ones, dropping some. Of about 180,000 clones listed, around 73% are singletons. Sequencing input: PBMCs or T cells enriched from blood (not recorded which). These TCRs come from a woman aged 50 to 65 who had recovered from COVID-19.

V is TRBV24-1 and J is TRBJ1-5; 8 bases are a match to TRBD1. The CDR3 loop spans 15 amino acids. Germline values: CDR1 KGHDR, CDR2 SFDVKD. V trimming: 6 bases; J trimming: 6 bases; junction bases outside the gene matches: 9. The CDR3 spells CATSPRTGTGQPQHF. The CDR3 region has the DNA TGTGCCACCAGTCCTAGGACAGGGACCGGTCAGCCCCAGCATTTT.

The CDR3 DNA reads TGTGCCAGCAGTCCACCCCGTCTACAGGACACGTCAACCCTCCACTTT. The encoded protein is CASSPPRLQDTSTLHF. V is TRBV28 and J is TRBJ1-6; the D gene is possibly TRBD1 (5 bases). Per germline, CDR1 MDHEN and CDR2 SYDVKM. The CDR3 is 16 amino acids. V was cut by 5 bases and J by 14 bases, with 25 bases left in between. Supplemented by reference TRBV28 and TRBJ1-6, the full variable domain reads DVKVTQSSRYLVKRTGEKVFLECVQDMDHENMFWYRQDPGLGLRLIYFSYDVKMKEKGDIPEGYSVSREKKERFSLILESASTNQTSMYLCASSPPRLQDTSTLHFGNGTRLTVT.

The chain recombines TRBV2 with TRBJ1-4; 9 bases fit TRBD1. Per the germline V gene, CDR1 is SNHLY and CDR2 is FYNNEI. The CDR3 runs to 14 residues. V shed 6 bases, J shed 8 bases, and the junction held 7 bases outside the gene matches. Written as DNA, the CDR3 is TGTGCCAGCAGGGCGACAGGGGGAAGGGAAAAACTGTTTTTT. As protein: CASRATGGREKLFF.

This chain uses TRBV5-1 with TRBJ2-1, with a weak D call TRBD2 (6 bases). The CDR3 is 14 residues long. V was trimmed by 4 bases and J by 4 bases, leaving 12 bases between them. Germline-derived CDR1 and CDR2 are SGHRS and YFSETQ. In DNA, the CDR3 is TGCGCCAGCAGCACCCAGGGACTTTACAATGAGCAGTTCTTC. Its translation: CASSTQGLYNEQFF.

The CDR3 spells CASRAHLEETQYF. CDR3 nucleotides: TGTGCCAGCAGGGCCCACCTGGAAGAGACCCAGTACTTC. The J gene is TRBJ2-5, the V gene TRBV6-7; D is undetermined. TRBV6-7 is an open reading frame whose function is uncertain. V lost 6 bases to trimming and J lost 3 bases, with 11 bases between them. The CDR3 totals 13 residues.

The chain joins TRBV10-3 to TRBJ2-7; 14 nucleotides agree with TRBD2. The V gene's germline CDR1 is ENHRY and CDR2 SYGVKD. Trimming removed 3 bases from V and 5 bases from J; junction bases left unmatched: 9. The CDR3 covers 17 residues. The CDR3 is CAISDRTSGRPRNEQYF. Here the CDR3 DNA reads TGTGCCATCAGTGACCGGACTAGCGGGAGGCCGAGAAACGAGCAGTACTTC.

The chain links TRBV18 to TRBJ2-3; 11 positions agree with TRBD2. The CDR3 length is 15 residues. Germline V lookup: CDR1 KGHSH, CDR2 LQKENI. The V gene end was trimmed by 6 bases and the J gene end by 3 bases; junction bases not matched to a gene: 5. The CDR3 coding sequence is TGTGCCAGCTCCCCGACTAGCGGGAAGACAGATACGCAGTATTTT. Translating it yields CASSPTSGKTDTQYF.

The V call is TRBV4-1, the J call TRBJ2-5, with 7 bases fitting TRBD1. CDR3 length: 14 residues. Germline V gene lookup returns CDR1 MGHRA and CDR2 YSYEKL. Germline trimming cut 0 bases from V and 5 bases from J; bases unmatched to any gene: 3. CDR3 amino acids: CASSQEGQMETQYF. The CDR3 DNA reads TGCGCCAGCAGCCAAGAGGGACAGATGGAGACCCAGTACTTC.

The chain employs TRBV5-1 and TRBJ2-1, with 15 bases lining up with TRBD2. Per germline, CDR1 SGHRS and CDR2 YFSETQ. This CDR3 has 16 amino acids. V was pared by 4 bases and J by 7 bases, with 6 bases of the junction left unmatched. The CDR3 protein is CASSQGLAGGPNEQFF. Here the CDR3 DNA reads TGCGCCAGCAGCCAAGGACTAGCGGGAGGGCCGAATGAGCAGTTCTTC.

There are a few counts of this clone. In nucleotides, the CDR3 is TGTGCCAGCAGCCAGTCAGCGGGAGGGCCAGATACGCAGTATTTT. Translating it yields CASSQSAGGPDTQYF. V and J are TRBV4-2 and TRBJ2-3; 10 bases are shared with TRBD2. V trimming: 3 bases; J trimming: 4 bases; junction bases outside the gene matches: 4. The CDR3 runs to 15 residues. The germline CDR1 and CDR2 sequences are LGHNA and YNFKEQ.

The J gene is TRBJ1-1, the V gene TRBV27; 8 nucleotides agree with TRBD1. From germline, CDR1 is MNHEY and CDR2 SMNVEV (reference sequence). This CDR3 contains 13 residues. V lost 6 bases to trimming and J lost 4 bases; unmatched junction nucleotides: 4. CDR3 protein: CASRPTGGTEAFF. The CDR3 DNA reads TGTGCCAGCAGACCCACAGGGGGCACTGAAGCTTTCTTT.

The gene calls are TRBV18 and TRBJ1-5, with D maybe TRBD1 (6 bases). This CDR3 comprises 15 residues. The V and J ends lost 4 bases and 3 bases respectively, with 13 bases between them. In germline, CDR1 is KGHSH, CDR2 LQKENI. CDR3 bases: TGTGCCAGCTCACGAGAGACAGGATCCAATCAGCCCCAGCATTTT. It codes for CASSRETGSNQPQHF.

This chain uses TRBV10-3 with TRBJ1-2; D might be TRBD1 (6 bases). The CDR3 consists of 16 residues. The germline V and J ends were trimmed by 0 bases and 7 bases, with 18 bases remaining between them. Germline values: CDR1 ENHRY, CDR2 SYGVKD. In DNA, the CDR3 is TGTGCCATCAGTGAGTCGGAGAGCGGGGGCGAGAGTGGCTACACCTTC. This translates into CAISESESGGESGYTF.

This clone was picked up a small number of times. CDR3 sequence (DNA): TGTGCCAGCAGAAAAAGCAGGGGGCAGTTCCAAGAGACCCAGTACTTC. Translation gives CASRKSRGQFQETQYF. V usage is TRBV21-1 and J usage is TRBJ2-5; the DNA was not compared with TRBD1, the D call given in the table. TRBV21-1 is marked as a pseudogene. This CDR3 is built from 16 residues.

This clone was observed once. The chain has TRBV6-5 and TRBJ1-5; D is perhaps TRBD1 (5 bases). There are 13 residues in the CDR3. Germline CDR1 reads MNHEY; CDR2 reads SVGAGI. The germline V and J ends were trimmed by 8 bases and 2 bases, with 10 bases remaining between them. The CDR3: CASGGFGNQPQHF. Here the CDR3 DNA reads TGTGCCAGCGGGGGGTTCGGCAATCAGCCCCAGCATTTT.

This clone has just one count. This rearrangement joins TRBV10-2 to TRBJ2-1, with 14 bases lining up with TRBD2. Looked up from germline, CDR1 is WSHSY and CDR2 is SAAADI. V lost 8 bases and J lost 7; bases outside the gene matches: 22. The CDR3 is 20 residues long. As DNA, the CDR3 is TGCGCCAGCCAGACCCTACCGGGACTAGCGGGAGAAGGTCGGGCGAATGAGCAGTTCTTC. This translates into CASQTLPGLAGEGRANEQFF.